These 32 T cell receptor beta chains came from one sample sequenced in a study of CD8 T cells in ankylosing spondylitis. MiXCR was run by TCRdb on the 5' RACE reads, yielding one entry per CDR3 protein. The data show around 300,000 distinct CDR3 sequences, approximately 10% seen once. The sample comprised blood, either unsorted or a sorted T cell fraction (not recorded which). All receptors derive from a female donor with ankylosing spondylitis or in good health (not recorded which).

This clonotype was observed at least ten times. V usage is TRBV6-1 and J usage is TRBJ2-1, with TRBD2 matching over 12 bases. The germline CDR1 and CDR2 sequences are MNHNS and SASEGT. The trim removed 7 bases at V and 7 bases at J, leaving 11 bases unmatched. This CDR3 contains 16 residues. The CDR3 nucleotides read TGTGCCAGCAAAATCGGTGGGCTAGCGGGGGGGAATGAGCAGTTCTTC. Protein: CASKIGGLAGGNEQFF.

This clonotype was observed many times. CDR3 in amino acids: CASSSLAGVTDTQYF. In nucleotides, the CDR3 is TGTGCCAGCAGCTCTTTAGCGGGAGTCACAGATACGCAGTATTTT. The chain has TRBV7-2 and TRBJ2-3, with 9 bases aligning to TRBD2. V was clipped by 4 bases and J by 2 bases; unmatched bases: 4. From germline, CDR1 is SGHTA and CDR2 FQGNSA. There are 15 residues in the CDR3. Full variable domain (outside the CDR3, taken from reference TRBV7-2 and TRBJ2-3): GAGVSQSPSNKVTEKGKDVELRCDPISGHTALYWYRQSLGQGLEFLIYFQGNSAPDKSGLPSDRFSAERTGGSVSTLTIQRTQQEDSAVYLCASSSLAGVTDTQYFGPGTRLTVL.

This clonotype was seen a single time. This CDR3 reads CASSPRRTSGFNEQFF. CDR3 DNA: TGTGCCAGCAGCCCGCGTCGCACTAGCGGGTTCAATGAGCAGTTCTTC. The rearrangement uses TRBV7-9 and TRBJ2-1; TRBD2 matches 9 bases. The germline CDR1 and CDR2 sequences are SEHNR and FQNEAQ (reference sequence). This CDR3 spans 16 amino acids. V lost 5 bases and J lost 6; bases outside the gene matches: 11.

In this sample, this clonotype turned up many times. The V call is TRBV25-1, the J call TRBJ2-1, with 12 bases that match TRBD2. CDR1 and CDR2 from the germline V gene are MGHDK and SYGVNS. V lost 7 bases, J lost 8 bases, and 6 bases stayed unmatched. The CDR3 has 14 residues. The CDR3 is CASKGLAGLDEQFF. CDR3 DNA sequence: TGTGCCAGCAAAGGACTAGCGGGATTGGATGAGCAGTTCTTC.

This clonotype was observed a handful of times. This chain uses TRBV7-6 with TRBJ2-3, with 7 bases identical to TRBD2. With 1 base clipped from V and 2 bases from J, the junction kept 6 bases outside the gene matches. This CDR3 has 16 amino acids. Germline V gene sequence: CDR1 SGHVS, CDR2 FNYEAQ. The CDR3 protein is CASSLGPSGPTDTQYF. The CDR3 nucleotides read TGTGCCAGCAGCTTAGGACCTAGCGGCCCCACAGATACGCAGTATTTT.

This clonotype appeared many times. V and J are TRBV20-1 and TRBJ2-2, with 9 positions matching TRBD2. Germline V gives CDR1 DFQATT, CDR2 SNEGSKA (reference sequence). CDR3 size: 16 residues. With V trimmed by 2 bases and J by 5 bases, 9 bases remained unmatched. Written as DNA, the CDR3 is TGCAGTGCTAGATCAGTAGGACTAGCGACAACCGGGGAGCTGTTTTTT. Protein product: CSARSVGLATTGELFF.

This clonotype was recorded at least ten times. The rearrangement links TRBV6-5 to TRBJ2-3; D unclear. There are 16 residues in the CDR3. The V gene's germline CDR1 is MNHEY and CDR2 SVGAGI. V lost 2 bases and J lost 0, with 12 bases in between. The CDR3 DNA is TGTGCCAGCAGTTACCGAAGGTTTGCTAGCACAGATACGCAGTATTTT. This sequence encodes CASSYRRFASTDTQYF.

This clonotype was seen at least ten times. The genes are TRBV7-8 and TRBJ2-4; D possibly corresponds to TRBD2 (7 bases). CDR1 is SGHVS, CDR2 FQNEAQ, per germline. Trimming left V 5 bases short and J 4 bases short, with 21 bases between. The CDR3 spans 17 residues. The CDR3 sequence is CASSTKGGGRDKNIQYF. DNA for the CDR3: TGTGCCAGCAGCACAAAGGGGGGGGGCAGGGATAAAAACATTCAGTACTTC. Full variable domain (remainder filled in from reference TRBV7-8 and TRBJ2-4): GAGVSQSPRYKVAKRGQDVALRCDPISGHVSLFWYQQALGQGPEFLTYFQNEAQLDKSGLPSDRFFAERPEGSVSTLKIQRTQQEDSAVYLCASSTKGGGRDKNIQYFGAGTRLSVL.

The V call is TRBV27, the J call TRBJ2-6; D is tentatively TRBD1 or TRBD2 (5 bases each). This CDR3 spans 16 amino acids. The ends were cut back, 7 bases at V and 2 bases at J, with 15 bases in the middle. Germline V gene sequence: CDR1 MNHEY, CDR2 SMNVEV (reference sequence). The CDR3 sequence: CASTGRISAGANVLTF. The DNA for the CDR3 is TGTGCCAGCACAGGGAGAATCTCGGCTGGGGCCAACGTCCTGACTTTC.

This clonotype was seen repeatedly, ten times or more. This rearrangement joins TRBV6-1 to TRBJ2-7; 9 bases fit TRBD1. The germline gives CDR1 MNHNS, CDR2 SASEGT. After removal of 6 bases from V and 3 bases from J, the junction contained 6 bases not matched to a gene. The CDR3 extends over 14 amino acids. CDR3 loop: CASRVGQGGYEQYF. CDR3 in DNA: TGTGCCAGCAGGGTGGGACAGGGAGGCTACGAGCAGTACTTC.

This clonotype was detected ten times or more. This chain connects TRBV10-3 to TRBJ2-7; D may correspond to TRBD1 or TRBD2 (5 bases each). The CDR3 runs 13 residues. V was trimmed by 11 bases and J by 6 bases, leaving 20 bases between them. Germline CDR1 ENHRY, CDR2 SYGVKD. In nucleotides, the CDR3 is TGTGCCGTCAAAGGGGACCCTACCGGCGAGCAGTACTTC. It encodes CAVKGDPTGEQYF.

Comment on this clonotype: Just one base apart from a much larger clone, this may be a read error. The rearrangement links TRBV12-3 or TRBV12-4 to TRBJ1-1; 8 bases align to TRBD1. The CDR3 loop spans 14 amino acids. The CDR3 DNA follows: TGTGCCAGCAGAACAGGGGGTTCGAACACTGAAGATTTCTTT. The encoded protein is CASRTGGSNTEDFF.

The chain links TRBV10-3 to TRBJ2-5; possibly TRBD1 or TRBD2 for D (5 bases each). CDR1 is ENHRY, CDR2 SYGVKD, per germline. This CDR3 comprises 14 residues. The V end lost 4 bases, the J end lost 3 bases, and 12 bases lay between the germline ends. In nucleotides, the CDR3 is TGTGCCATCAGTGGTGGGACCCCTAAAGAGACCCAGTACTTC. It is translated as CAISGGTPKETQYF.

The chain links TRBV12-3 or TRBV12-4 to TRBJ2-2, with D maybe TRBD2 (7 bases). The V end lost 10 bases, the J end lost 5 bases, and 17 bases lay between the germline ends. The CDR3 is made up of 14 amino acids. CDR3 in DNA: TGTGCCACCTCTCGGGGGGCCTCTACCGGGGAGCTGTTTTTT. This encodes CATSRGASTGELFF.

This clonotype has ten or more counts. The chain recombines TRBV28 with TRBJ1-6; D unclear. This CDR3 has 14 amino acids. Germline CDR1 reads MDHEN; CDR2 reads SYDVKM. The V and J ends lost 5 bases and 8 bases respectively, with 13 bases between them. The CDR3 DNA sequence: TGTGCCAGCAGTCCCTCGAGGGATCATTCACCCCTCCACTTT. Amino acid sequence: CASSPSRDHSPLHF. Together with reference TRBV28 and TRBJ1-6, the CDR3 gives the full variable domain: DVKVTQSSRYLVKRTGEKVFLECVQDMDHENMFWYRQDPGLGLRLIYFSYDVKMKEKGDIPEGYSVSREKKERFSLILESASTNQTSMYLCASSPSRDHSPLHFGNGTRLTVT.

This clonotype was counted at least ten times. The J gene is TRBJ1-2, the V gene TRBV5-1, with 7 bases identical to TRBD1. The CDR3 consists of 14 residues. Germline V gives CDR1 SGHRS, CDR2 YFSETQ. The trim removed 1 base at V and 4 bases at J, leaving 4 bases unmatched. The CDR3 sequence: CASSLTQGRYGYTF. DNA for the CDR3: TGCGCCAGCAGCTTGACACAGGGGCGCTATGGCTACACCTTC. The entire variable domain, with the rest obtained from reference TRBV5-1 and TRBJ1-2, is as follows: KAGVTQTPRYLIKTRGQQVTLSCSPISGHRSVSWYQQTPGQGLQFLFEYFSETQRNKGNFPGRFSGRQFSNSRSEMNVSTLELGDSALYLCASSLTQGRYGYTFGSGTRLTVV.

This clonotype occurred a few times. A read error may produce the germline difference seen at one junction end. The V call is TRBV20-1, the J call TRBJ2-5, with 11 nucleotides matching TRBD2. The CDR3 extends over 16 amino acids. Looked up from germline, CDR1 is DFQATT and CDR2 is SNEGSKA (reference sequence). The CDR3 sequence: CCARDLLAGAGETQYF. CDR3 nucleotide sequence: TGCTGTGCTAGAGATTTACTAGCGGGAGCTGGAGAGACCCAGTACTTC.

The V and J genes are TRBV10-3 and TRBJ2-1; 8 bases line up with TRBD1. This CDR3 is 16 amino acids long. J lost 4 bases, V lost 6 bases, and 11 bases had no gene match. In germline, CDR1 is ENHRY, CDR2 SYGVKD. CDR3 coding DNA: TGTGCCATCAGCTTGTCGGCAGGGGGCTCTTACAATGAGCAGTTCTTC. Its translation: CAISLSAGGSYNEQFF.

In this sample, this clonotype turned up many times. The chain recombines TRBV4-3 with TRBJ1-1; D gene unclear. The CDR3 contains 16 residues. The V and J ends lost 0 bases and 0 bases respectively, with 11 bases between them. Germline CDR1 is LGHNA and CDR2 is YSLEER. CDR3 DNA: TGCGCCAGCAGCCAAGATTGGGAGCTCATGAACACTGAAGCTTTCTTT. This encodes CASSQDWELMNTEAFF.

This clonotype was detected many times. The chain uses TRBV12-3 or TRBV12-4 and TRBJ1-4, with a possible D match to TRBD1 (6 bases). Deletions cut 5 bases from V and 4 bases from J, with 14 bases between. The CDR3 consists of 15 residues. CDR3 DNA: TGTGCCAGCAGTCCCGGACAGACCGATAATGAAAAACTGTTTTTT. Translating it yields CASSPGQTDNEKLFF.

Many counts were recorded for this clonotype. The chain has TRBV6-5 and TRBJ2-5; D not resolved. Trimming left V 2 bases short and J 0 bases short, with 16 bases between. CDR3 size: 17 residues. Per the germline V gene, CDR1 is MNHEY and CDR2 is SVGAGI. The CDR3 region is CASSYRGTTLYQETQYF. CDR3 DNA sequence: TGTGCCAGCAGTTACCGAGGAACCACTCTGTACCAAGAGACCCAGTACTTC.

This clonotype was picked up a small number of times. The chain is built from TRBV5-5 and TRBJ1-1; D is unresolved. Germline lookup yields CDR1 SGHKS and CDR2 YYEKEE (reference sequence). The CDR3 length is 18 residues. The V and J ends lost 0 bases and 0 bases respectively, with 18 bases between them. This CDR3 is CASSLDHPERRMNTEAFF. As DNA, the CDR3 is TGTGCCAGCAGCTTGGATCATCCGGAAAGGAGGATGAACACTGAAGCTTTCTTT.

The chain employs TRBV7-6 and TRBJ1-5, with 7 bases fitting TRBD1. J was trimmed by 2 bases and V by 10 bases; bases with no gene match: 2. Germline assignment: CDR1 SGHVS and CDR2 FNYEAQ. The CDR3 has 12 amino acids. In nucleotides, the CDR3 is TGTGCCACCGGGACAGGCAATCAGCCCCAGCATTTT. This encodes CATGTGNQPQHF.

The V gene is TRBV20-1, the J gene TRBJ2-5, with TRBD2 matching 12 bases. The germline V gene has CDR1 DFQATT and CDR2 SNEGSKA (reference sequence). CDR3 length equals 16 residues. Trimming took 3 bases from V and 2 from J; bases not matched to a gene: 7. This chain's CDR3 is CSARGLAGQGQETQYF. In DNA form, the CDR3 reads TGCAGTGCTAGGGGACTAGCGGGTCAGGGGCAAGAGACCCAGTACTTC.

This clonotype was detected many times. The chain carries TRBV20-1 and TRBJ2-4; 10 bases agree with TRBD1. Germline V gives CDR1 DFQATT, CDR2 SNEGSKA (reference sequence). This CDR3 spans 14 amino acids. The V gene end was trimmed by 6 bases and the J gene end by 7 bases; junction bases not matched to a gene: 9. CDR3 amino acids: CSANPGTGVNIQYF. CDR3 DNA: TGCAGTGCCAACCCCGGGACAGGGGTGAACATTCAGTACTTC.

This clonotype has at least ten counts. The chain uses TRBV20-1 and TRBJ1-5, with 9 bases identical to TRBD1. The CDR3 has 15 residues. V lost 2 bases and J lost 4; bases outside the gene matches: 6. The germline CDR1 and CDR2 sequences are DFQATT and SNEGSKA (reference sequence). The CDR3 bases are TGCAGTGCTAGATCCGGGGGACAGGGAAATCAGCCCCAGCATTTT. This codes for CSARSGGQGNQPQHF.

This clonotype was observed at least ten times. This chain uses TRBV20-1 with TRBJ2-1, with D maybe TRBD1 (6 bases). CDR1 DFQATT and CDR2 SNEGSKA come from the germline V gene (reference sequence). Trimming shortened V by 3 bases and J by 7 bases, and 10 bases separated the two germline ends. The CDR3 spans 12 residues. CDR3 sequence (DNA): TGCAGTGCTAGTACGAGGGGGAATGAGCAGTTCTTC. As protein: CSASTRGNEQFF.

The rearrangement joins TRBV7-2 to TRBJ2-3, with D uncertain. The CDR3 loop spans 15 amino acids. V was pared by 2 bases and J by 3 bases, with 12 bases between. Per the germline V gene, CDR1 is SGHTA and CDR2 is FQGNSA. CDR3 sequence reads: CASSLISGVTDTQYF. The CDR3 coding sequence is TGTGCCAGCAGCTTAATCTCTGGGGTAACAGATACGCAGTATTTT.

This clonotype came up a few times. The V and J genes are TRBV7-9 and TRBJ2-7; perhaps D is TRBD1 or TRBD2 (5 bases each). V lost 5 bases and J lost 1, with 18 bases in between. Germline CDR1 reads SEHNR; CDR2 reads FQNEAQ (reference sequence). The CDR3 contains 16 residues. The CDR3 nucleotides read TGTGCCAGCAGCACCTTTGAGGGGTCTCCATCCTACGAGCAGTACTTC. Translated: CASSTFEGSPSYEQYF.

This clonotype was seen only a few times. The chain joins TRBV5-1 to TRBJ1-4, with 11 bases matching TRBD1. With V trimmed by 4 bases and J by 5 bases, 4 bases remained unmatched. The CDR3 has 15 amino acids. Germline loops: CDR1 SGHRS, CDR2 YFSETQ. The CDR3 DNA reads TGCGCCAGCAGCGGACAGGGGGCGCGAAATGAAAAACTGTTTTTT. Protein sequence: CASSGQGARNEKLFF.

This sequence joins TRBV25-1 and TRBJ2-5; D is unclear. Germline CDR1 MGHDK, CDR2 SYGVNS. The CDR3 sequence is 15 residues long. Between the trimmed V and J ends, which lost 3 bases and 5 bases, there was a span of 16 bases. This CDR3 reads CASSDLTLQDETQYF. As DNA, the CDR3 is TGTGCCAGCAGTGATCTCACTCTCCAGGATGAGACCCAGTACTTC.

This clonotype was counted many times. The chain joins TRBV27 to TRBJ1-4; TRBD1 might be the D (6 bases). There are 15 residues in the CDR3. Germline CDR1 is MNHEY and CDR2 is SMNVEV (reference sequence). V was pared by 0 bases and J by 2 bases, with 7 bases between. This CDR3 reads CASSLSGGTNEKLFF. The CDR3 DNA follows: TGTGCCAGCAGTTTATCTGGGGGCACTAATGAAAAACTGTTTTTT.